This T cell receptor (beta chain) was captured by sequencing in a study of T cells in Graves' hyperthyroidism and ophthalmopathy (dated by TCRdb to the late 2010s). Background on the whole study: Peripheral blood was sampled at the time of initial diagnosis, prior to any treatment. To identify distinguishing TCR V-J signatures, a discovery cohort of 100 patients was used, comprising 43 with Graves' ophthalmopathy and about 59 with stable Graves' hyperthyroidism. The 75 to 100 discovery patients were divided at random into training and test sets in a 7:3 ratio. Whether ophthalmopathy could be predicted prospectively was tested in an independent validation cohort made up of about 20 hyperthyroidism patients plus 17 patients who later progressed to ophthalmopathy. The study also compared thyroid tissue and blood T-cell repertoires from a handful of Graves' hyperthyroidism patients. The paper reports TCR Vbeta CDR3 sequencing of over 130 peripheral blood samples: 43 ophthalmopathy, roughly 74 hyperthyroidism and roughly 17 progressor patients. Following sampling, methimazole starting at 30 mg daily was given to hyperthyroidism patients, and high-dose intravenous methylprednisolone was given to ophthalmopathy patients.

For this clonotype: It has no known antigen specificity. Base quality data are lacking; no much larger clone is found one base away.

From the cysteine up to the phenylalanine, the CDR3 has a length of 13 residues. Solely the CDR3 DNA is kept, with 39 bases framed from the first base. Trimming costs V 4 bases and J 8 bases, and their ends lie 15 bases apart. Sequences DFQATT (CDR1) and SNEGSKA (CDR2) are obtained from the germline V gene (reference sequence). TCR beta CDR3 regions were amplified from RNA transcripts. The first round of RT-PCR for the TCR CDR3 was performed with the HTBI primer set and the Qiagen OneStep RT-PCR kit. Libraries were constructed in a second round of multiplex PCR, after which size selection and purification were carried out. Libraries were sequenced paired-end with 100 bp reads on an Illumina HiSeq2000. Per the original workflow: SOAPnuke was used to process the raw data, removing reads that contained adapters or uncalled bases, had a mean Phred below 15, or lacked an exact match to the constant primer or identifier. High-quality paired reads were merged with COPE v1.2.5, and unique nucleotide sequences were defined as clonotypes. MiTCR v1.1 was used to align the clonotypes against IMGT TRBV, TRBD and TRBJ reference segments. Analysis was restricted to V-J combinations with a frequency above 0.0001, which covered roughly 99% of repertoires. The TCS score was defined as the ratio of F50 (clonal expansion) to E x V (chaos), calculated using BLOSUM62-based TCRdist between CDR3 peptides within each V-J. Welch's t-statistics and random forest reduced some 510 V-J features to some 14, which were used in a naive Bayes classifier (R e1071). The public sequencing data were trimmed at Q25 with fastp and processed into clonotypes with MiXCR by TCRdb, which kept only in-frame beta chains. Each entry is one CDR3 protein sequence, shown with its most common DNA and genes. The V and J calls come from TCRdb's annotation, not from the publication. Within this sample are hundreds of thousands of distinct CDR3 sequences, with about 13% of them counted one time only. Clones ranked in the top ten supply around a tenth of the sample.

A patient counted as having stable Graves' hyperthyroidism if no progression to ophthalmopathy occurred over 18 months of follow-up. The hyperthyroidism patients were between 18 and 65 years old and newly diagnosed, with a disease duration of less than 2 months. Patients with uncontrolled infections, other autoimmune diseases, pregnancy or lactation were excluded. Diagnoses were based on clinical symptoms, serum thyroxine and TRAb, thyroid ultrasound and orbital computed tomography. PBMCs were separated from roughly 9.3 ml of fresh peripheral blood using Ficoll-Paque density gradient centrifugation. Total RNA was extracted with Trizol reagent, and quality was checked on an Agilent 2100 Bioanalyzer. The paper's findings and limits, for the study overall: In cross-validation, a model built on a 13 V-J signature told ophthalmopathy apart from stable hyperthyroidism with just under 90% sensitivity and around 83% specificity, and in testing the same model reached 80%/75%. Blood samples also contained most of the expanded thyroid clonotypes (frequency above 0.001), which suggests that blood repertoires may reflect thyroid immune responses. No statistical method was used to fix the sample size in advance, and group allocation was not hidden from the investigators. In validation, progression to ophthalmopathy was predicted by the model with around 71% sensitivity and roughly 76% specificity, a median of roughly 6.4 months before onset.

The sample was blood. The sequence links TRBV20-1 to TRBJ2-4; matching of 5 bases hints at TRBD2 as the D gene. This clonotype was sampled from a woman aged 18-30 years with Graves' hyperthyroidism. The CDR3: CSAMRADADIQYF. The nucleotides are TGCAGTGCTATGAGGGCCGATGCAGACATTCAGTACTTC.